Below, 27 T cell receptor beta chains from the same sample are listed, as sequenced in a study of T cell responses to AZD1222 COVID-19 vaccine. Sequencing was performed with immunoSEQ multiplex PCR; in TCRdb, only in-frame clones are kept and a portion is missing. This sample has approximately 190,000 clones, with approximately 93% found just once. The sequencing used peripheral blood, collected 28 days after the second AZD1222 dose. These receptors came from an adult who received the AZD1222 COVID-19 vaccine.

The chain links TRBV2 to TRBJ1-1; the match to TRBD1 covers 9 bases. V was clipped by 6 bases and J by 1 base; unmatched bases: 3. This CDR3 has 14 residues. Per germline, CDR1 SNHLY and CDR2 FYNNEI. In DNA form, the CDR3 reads TGTGCCAGCAGCCTGACAGGGGGGAACACTGAAGCTTTCTTT. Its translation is CASSLTGGNTEAFF.

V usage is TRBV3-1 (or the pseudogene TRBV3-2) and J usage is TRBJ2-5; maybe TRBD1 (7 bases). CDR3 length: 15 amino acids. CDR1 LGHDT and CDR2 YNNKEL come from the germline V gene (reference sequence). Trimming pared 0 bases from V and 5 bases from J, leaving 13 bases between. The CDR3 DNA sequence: TGTGCCAGCAGCCAAGATAGCAGGGGGGCCGAGACCCAGTACTTC. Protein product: CASSQDSRGAETQYF.

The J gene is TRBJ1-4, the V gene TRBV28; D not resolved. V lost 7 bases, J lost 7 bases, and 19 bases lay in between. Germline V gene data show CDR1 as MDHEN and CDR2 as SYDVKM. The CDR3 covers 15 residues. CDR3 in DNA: TGTGCCAGCAAAAGACTAGGGAATCAGCTTGAAAAACTGTTTTTT. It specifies CASKRLGNQLEKLFF.

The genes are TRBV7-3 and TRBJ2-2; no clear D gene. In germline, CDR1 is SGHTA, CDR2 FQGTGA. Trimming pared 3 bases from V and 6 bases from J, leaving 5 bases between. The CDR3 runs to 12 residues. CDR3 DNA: TGTGCCAGCAGCTTCCCCCCCGGGGAGCTGTTTTTT. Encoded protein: CASSFPPGELFF.

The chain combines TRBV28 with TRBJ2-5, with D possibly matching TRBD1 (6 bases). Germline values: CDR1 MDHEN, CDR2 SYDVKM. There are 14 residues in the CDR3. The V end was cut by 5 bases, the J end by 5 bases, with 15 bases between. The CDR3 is CASSPDGTLETQYF. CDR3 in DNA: TGTGCCAGCAGTCCGGACGGGACACTCGAGACCCAGTACTTC.

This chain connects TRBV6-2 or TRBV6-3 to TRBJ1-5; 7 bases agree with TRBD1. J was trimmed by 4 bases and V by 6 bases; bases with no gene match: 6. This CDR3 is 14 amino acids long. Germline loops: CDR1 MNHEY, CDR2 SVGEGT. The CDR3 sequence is CASSHAGGNQPQHF. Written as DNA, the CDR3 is TGTGCCAGCAGCCACGCAGGGGGAAATCAGCCCCAGCATTTT.

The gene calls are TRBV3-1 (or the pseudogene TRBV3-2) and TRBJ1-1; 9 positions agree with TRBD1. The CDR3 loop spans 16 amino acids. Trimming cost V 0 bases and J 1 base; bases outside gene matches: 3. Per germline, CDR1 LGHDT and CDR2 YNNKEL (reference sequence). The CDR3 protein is CASSQDLGQGNTEAFF. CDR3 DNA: TGTGCCAGCAGCCAAGATCTGGGACAGGGGAACACTGAAGCTTTCTTT.

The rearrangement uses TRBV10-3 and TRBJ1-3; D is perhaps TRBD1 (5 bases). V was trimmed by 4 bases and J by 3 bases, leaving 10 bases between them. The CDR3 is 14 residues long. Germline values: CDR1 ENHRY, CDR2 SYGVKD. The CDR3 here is CAISGGFGGNTIYF. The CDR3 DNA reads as TGTGCCATCAGTGGGGGGTTTGGTGGAAACACCATATATTTT.

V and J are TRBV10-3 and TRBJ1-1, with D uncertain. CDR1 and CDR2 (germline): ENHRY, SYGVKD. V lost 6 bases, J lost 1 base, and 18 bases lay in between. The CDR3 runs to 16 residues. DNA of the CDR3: TGTGCCATCAGCGAATTCAGCACAAGGCCGAACACTGAAGCTTTCTTT. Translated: CAISEFSTRPNTEAFF.

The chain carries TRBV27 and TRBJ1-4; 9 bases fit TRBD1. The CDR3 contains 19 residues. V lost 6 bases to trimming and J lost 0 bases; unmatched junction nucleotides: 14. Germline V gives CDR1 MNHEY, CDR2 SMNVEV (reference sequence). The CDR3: CASRSAGTGSRATNEKLFF. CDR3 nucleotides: TGTGCCAGCAGATCTGCCGGGACAGGGTCACGTGCAACTAATGAAAAACTGTTTTTT.

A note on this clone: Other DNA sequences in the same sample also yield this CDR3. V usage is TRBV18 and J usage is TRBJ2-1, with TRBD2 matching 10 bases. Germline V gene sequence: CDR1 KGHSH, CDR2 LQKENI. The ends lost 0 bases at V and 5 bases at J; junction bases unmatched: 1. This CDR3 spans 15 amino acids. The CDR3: CASSPPSGGNNEQFF. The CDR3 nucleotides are TGTGCCAGCTCACCACCTAGCGGGGGGAACAATGAGCAGTTCTTC.

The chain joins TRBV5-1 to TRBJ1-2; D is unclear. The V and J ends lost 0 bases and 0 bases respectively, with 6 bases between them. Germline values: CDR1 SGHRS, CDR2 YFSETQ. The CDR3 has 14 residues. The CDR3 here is CASSLALSNYGYTF. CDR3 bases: TGCGCCAGCAGCTTGGCCCTCTCTAACTATGGCTACACCTTC.

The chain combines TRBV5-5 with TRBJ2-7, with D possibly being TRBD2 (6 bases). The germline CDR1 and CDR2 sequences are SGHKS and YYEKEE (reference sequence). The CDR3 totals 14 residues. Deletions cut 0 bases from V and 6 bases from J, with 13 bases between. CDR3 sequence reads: CASSLGGGGGEQYF. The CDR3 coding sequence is TGTGCCAGCAGCTTGGGTGGGGGAGGTGGCGAGCAGTACTTC.

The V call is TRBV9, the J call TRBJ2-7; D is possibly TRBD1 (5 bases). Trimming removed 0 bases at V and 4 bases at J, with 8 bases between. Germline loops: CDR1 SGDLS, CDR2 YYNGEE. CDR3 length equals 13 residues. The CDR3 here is CASSVEAGYEQYF. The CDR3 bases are TGTGCCAGCAGCGTAGAAGCAGGGTACGAGCAGTACTTC. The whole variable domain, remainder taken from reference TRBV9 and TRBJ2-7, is DSGVTQTPKHLITATGQRVTLRCSPRSGDLSVYWYQQSLDQGLQFLIQYYNGEERAKGNILERFSAQQFPDLHSELNLSSLELGDSALYFCASSVEAGYEQYFGPGTRLTVT.

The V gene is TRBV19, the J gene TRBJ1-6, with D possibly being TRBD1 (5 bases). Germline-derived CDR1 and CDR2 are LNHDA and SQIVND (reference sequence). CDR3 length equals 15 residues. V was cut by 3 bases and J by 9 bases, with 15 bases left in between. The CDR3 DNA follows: TGTGCCAGTAGTATTTATTGGGAAGGGGCTTCACCCCTCCACTTT. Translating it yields CASSIYWEGASPLHF. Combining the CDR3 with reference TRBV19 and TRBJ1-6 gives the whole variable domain DGGITQSPKYLFRKEGQNVTLSCEQNLNHDAMYWYRQDPGQGLRLIYYSQIVNDFQKGDIAEGYSVSREKKESFPLTVTSAQKNPTAFYLCASSIYWEGASPLHFGNGTRLTVT.

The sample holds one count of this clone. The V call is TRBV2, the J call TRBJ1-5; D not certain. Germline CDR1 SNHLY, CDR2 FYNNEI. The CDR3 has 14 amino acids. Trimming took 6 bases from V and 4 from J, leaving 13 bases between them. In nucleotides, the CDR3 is TGTGCCAGCAGCGCCGGGCAGTCGAATCAGCCCCAGCATTTT. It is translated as CASSAGQSNQPQHF.

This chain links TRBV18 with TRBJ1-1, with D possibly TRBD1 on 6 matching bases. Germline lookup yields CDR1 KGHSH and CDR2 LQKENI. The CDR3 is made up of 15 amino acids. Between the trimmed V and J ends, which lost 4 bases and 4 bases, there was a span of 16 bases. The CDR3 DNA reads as TGTGCCAGCTCACTCCGTCAGGGGTTCGGCACTGAAGCTTTCTTT. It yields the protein CASSLRQGFGTEAFF.

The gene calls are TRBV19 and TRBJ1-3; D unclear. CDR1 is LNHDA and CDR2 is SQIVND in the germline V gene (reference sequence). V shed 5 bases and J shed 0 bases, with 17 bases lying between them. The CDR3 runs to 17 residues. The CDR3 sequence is CASSPRRTASSGNTIYF. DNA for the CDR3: TGTGCCAGTAGTCCCCGTCGCACCGCGAGCTCTGGAAACACCATATATTTT.

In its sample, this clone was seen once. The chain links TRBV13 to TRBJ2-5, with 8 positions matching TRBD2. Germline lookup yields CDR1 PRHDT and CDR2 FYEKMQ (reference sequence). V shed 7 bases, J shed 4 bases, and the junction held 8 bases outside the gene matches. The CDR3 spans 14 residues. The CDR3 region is CASTPPGGVETQYF. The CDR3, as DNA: TGTGCCAGCACCCCGCCGGGGGGGGTAGAGACCCAGTACTTC.

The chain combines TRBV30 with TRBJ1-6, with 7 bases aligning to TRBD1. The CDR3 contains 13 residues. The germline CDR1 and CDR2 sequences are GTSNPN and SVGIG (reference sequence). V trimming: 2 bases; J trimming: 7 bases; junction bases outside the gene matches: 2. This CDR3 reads CAWSLGGNSPLHF. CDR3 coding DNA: TGTGCCTGGAGTCTAGGGGGCAATTCACCCCTCCACTTT.

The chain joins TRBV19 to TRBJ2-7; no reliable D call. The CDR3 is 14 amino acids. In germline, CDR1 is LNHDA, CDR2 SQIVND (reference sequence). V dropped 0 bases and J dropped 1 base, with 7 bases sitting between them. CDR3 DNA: TGTGCCAGTAGTATAGATCTAAGTTCCTACGAGCAGTACTTC. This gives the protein CASSIDLSSYEQYF.

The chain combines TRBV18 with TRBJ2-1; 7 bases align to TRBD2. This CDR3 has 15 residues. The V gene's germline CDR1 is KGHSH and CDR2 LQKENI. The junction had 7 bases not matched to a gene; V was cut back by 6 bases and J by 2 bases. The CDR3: CASSGGAGAYNEQFF. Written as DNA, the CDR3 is TGTGCCAGCTCCGGCGGGGCGGGGGCCTACAATGAGCAGTTCTTC.

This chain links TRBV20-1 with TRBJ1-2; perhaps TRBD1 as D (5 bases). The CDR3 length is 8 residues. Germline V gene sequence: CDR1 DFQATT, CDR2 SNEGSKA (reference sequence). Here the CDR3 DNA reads TGCAGATGGGGCGCCTACACCTTC. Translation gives CRWGAYTF.

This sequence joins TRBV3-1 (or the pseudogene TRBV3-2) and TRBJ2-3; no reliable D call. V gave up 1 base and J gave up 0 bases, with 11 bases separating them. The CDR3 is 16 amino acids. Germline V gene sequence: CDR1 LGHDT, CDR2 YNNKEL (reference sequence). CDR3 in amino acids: CASSQGLASSTDTQYF. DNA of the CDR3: TGTGCCAGCAGCCAAGGTCTGGCCTCTAGCACAGATACGCAGTATTTT.

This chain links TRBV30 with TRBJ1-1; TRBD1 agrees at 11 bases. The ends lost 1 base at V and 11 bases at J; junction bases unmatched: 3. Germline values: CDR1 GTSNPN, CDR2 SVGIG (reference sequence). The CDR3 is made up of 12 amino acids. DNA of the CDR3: TGTGCCTGGAGTGGGACAGGGGGCCCGGCTTTCTTT. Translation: CAWSGTGGPAFF.

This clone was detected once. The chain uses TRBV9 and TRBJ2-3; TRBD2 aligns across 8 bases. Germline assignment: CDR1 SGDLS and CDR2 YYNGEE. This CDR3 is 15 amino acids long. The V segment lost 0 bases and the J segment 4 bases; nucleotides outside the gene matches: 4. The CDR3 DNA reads TGTGCCAGCAGCGTAGGCGCGGGGGGTTCAGATACGCAGTATTTT. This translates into CASSVGAGGSDTQYF.

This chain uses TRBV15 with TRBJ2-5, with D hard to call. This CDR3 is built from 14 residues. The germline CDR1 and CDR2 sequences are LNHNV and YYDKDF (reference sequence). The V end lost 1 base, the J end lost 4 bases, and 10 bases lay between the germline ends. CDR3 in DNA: TGTGCCACCAGCAGAGTAGGTGGGATAGAGACCCAGTACTTC. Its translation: CATSRVGGIETQYF. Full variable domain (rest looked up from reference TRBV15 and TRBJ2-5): DAMVIQNPRYQVTQFGKPVTLSCSQTLNHNVMYWYQQKSSQAPKLLFHYYDKDFNNEADTPDNFQSRRPNTSFCFLDIRSPGLGDTAMYLCATSRVGGIETQYFGPGTRLLVL.